This T cell receptor beta chain was found in a study of cytomegalovirus exposure and HLA in healthy donors. Study outcomes and limitations: Reports indicated that the classifier achieved high specificity and sensitivity in diagnosing cytomegalovirus status. TCR beta chains numbering some 160 were designated cytomegalovirus-associated. Among the CMV-associated chains, a few were confirmed in vitro as specific for CMV antigens. Within the 120 or so validation repertoires, first-cohort TCR clusters tended to co-occur, according to a later analysis.

Profiled with immunoSEQ multiplex PCR; TCRdb holds only in-frame clones, not every one. This table holds hundreds of thousands of clones, around 86% found once. With regard to this clone: The target antigen is unknown.

Germline assignment: CDR1 SNHLY and CDR2 FYNNEI. The CDR3 consists of 12 residues. Deletions cut 7 bases from V and 2 bases from J, with 9 bases between. The rearrangement uses TRBV2 and TRBJ2-7; D might be TRBD1 (5 bases). Sequenced: PBMCs. The origin of this receptor is a woman between 18 and 29 years old in good health and CMV-seropositive. CDR3 residues: CASNGRAYEQYF. The DNA of the CDR3 is TGTGCCAGCAACGGCAGGGCCTACGAGCAGTACTTC.